The clone carrying this T cell receptor (beta chain) was detected once. Its antigen is unknown. Germline V gene data show CDR1 as SGHNT and CDR2 as YYREEE (reference sequence). Deletions cut 6 bases from V and 2 bases from J, with 16 bases between. This CDR3 has 15 amino acids. These donors counted as nominally healthy when sampled, but unrecorded immune exposures were likely. This entry belongs to a study of cytomegalovirus exposure and HLA in healthy donors. General study points: The HLA-A and HLA-B alleles of most subjects were reportedly predicted accurately from TCR beta sequences. A missense variant in DCLRE1C was later tied to TCR beta V- and J-gene trimming.

A multiplex PCR was run with 60 Vbeta primers and 13 Jbeta primers. Sequenced by immunoSEQ multiplex PCR; TCRdb stores in-frame clones only, minus some. The sample includes around 150,000 clones, around 77% of them seen just once. Sequenced sample: PBMCs. V is TRBV5-4 and J is TRBJ2-3, with D perhaps matching TRBD2 (6 bases). This clonotype was sampled from a man younger than 45 in good health and CMV-seronegative. This CDR3 is CASKKGGTPTDTQYF. Written as DNA, the CDR3 is TGTGCCAGCAAAAAAGGCGGGACCCCCACAGATACGCAGTATTTT. Based on the CDR3 plus reference TRBV5-4 and TRBJ2-3, the full variable domain is ETGVTQSPTHLIKTRGQQVTLRCSSQSGHNTVSWYQQALGQGPQFIFQYYREEENGRGNFPPRFSGLQFPNYSSELNVNALELDDSALYLCASKKGGTPTDTQYFGPGTRLTVL.